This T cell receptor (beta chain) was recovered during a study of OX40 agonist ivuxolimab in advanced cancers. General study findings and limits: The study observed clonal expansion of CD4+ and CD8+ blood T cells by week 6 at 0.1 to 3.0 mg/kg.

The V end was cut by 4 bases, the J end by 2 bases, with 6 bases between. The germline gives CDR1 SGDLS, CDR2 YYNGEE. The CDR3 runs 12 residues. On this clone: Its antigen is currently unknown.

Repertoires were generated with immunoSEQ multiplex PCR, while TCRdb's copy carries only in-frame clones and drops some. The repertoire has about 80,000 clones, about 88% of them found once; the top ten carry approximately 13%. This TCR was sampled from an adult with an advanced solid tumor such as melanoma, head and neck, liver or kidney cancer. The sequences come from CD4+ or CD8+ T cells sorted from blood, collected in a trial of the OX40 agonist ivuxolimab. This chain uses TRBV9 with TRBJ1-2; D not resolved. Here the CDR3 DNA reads TGTGCCAGCAGCTATGAGAACTATGGCTACACCTTC. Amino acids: CASSYENYGYTF.